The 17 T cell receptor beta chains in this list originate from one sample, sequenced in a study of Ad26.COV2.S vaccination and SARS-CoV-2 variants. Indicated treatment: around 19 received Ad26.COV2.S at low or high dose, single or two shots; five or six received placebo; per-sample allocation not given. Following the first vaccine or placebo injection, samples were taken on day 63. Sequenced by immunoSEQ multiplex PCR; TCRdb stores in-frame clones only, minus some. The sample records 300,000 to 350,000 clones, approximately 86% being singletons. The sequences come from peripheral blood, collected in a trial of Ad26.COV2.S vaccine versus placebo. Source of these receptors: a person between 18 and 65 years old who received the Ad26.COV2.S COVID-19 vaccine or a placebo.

The chain's CDR3 is CASSSTGTGPYEQYF. In nucleotides, the CDR3 is TGTGCCAGTAGTTCGACCGGGACAGGACCCTACGAGCAGTACTTC. The chain links TRBV19 to TRBJ2-7; 8 bases align to TRBD1. CDR3 length: 15 amino acids. CDR1 LNHDA and CDR2 SQIVND come from the germline V gene (reference sequence). With V trimmed by 5 bases and J by 2 bases, 8 bases remained unmatched.

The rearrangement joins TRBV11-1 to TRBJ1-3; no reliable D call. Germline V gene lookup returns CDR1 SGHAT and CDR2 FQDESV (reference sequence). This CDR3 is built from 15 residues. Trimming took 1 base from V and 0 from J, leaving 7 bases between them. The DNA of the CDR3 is TGTGCCAGCAGCTTAGGACGGTTCTCTGGAAACACCATATATTTT. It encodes CASSLGRFSGNTIYF.

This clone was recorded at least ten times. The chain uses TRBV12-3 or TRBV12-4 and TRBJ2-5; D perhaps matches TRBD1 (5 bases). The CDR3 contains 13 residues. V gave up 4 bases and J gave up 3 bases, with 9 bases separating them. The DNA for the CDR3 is TGTGCCAGCAGTTGGACACCTAAAGAGACCCAGTACTTC. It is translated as CASSWTPKETQYF.

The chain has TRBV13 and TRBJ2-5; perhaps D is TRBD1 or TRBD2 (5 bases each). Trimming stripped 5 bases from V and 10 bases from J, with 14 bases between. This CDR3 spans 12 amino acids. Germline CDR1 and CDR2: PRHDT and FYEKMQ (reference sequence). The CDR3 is CASSRGAHSQYF. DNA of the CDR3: TGTGCCAGCAGCCGAGGGGCCCACAGCCAGTACTTC.

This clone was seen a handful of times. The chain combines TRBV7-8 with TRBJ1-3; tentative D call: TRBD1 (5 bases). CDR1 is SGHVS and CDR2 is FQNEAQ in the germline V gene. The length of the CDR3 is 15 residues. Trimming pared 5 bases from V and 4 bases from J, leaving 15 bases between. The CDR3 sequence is CASSRRAQGGNTIYF. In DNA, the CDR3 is TGTGCCAGCAGCCGCCGGGCCCAGGGCGGAAACACCATATATTTT.

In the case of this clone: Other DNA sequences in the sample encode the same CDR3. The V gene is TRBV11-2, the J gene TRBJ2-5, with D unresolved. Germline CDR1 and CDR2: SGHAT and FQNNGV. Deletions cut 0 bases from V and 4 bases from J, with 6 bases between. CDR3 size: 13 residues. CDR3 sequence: CASSLDLRETQYF. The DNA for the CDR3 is TGTGCCAGCAGCTTAGACTTACGAGAGACCCAGTACTTC.

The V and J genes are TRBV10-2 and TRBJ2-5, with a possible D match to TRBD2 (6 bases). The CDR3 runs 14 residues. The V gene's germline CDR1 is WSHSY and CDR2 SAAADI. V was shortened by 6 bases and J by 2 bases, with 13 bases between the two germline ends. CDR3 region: CASRKGGAQETQYF. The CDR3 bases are TGCGCCAGCAGAAAAGGCGGGGCGCAAGAGACCCAGTACTTC.

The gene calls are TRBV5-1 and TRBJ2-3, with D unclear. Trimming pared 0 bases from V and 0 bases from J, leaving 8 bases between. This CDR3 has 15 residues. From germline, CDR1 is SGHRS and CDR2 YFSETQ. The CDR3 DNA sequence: TGCGCCAGCAGCTTGGGCGGCAGAAGCACAGATACGCAGTATTTT. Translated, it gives CASSLGGRSTDTQYF.

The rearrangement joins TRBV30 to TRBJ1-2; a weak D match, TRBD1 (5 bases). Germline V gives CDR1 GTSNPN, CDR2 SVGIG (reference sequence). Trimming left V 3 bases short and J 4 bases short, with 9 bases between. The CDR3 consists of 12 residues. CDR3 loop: CAWSREGYGYTF. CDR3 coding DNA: TGTGCCTGGAGCAGGGAAGGCTATGGCTACACCTTC.

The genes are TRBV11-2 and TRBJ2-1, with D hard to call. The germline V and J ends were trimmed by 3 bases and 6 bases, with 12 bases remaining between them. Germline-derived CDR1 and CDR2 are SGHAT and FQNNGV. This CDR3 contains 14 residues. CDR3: CASSLGWVGNEQFF. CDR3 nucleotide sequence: TGTGCCAGCAGCTTGGGGTGGGTGGGCAATGAGCAGTTCTTC.

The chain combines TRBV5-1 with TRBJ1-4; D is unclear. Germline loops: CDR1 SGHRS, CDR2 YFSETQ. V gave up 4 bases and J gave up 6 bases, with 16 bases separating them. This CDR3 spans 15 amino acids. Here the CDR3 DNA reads TGCGCCAGCAGCCTTTCGGCGGGGAGCGATGAAAAACTGTTTTTT. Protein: CASSLSAGSDEKLFF.

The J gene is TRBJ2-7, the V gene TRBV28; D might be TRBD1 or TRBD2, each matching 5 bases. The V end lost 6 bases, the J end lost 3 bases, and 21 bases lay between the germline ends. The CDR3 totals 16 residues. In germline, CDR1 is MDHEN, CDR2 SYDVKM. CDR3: CASRGPGPSTNYEQYF. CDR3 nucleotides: TGTGCCAGCAGGGGACCGGGACCTTCGACTAACTACGAGCAGTACTTC.

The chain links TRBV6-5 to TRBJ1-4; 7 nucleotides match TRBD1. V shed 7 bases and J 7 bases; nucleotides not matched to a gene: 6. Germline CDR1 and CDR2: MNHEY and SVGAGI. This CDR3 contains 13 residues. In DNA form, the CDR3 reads TGTGCCAGCACTGGGACAGTCTTTGAAAAACTGTTTTTT. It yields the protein CASTGTVFEKLFF.

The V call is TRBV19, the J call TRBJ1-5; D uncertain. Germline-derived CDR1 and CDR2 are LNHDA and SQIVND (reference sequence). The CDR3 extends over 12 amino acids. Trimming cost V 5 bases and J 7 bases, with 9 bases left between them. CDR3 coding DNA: TGTGCCAGTAGTGGGGTTGGGCAGCCCCAGCATTTT. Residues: CASSGVGQPQHF.

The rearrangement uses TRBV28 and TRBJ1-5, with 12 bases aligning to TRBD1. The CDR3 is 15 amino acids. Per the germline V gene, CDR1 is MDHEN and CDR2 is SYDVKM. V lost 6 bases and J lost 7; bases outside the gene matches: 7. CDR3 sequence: CASRPGQGAGQPQHF. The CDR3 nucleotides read TGTGCCAGCAGGCCGGGACAGGGGGCTGGACAGCCCCAGCATTTT. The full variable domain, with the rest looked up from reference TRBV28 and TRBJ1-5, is DVKVTQSSRYLVKRTGEKVFLECVQDMDHENMFWYRQDPGLGLRLIYFSYDVKMKEKGDIPEGYSVSREKKERFSLILESASTNQTSMYLCASRPGQGAGQPQHFGDGTRLSIL.

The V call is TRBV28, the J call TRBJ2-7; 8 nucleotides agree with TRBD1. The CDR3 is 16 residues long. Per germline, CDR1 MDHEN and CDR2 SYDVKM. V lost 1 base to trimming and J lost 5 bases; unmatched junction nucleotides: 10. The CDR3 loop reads CASSLFSLGQGNEQYF. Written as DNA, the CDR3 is TGTGCCAGCAGTTTATTCTCCTTAGGACAGGGTAACGAGCAGTACTTC.

The CDR3 is CASSPRWGRGDQETQYF. CDR3 nucleotides: TGTGCCAGCAGCCCTCGTTGGGGCAGGGGCGACCAAGAGACCCAGTACTTC. The chain employs TRBV7-8 and TRBJ2-5, with D perhaps matching TRBD1 (6 bases). The CDR3 is 17 amino acids. V dropped 5 bases and J dropped 0 bases, with 19 bases sitting between them. Germline CDR1 SGHVS, CDR2 FQNEAQ.